Only a few counts were recorded for the clone carrying this T cell receptor beta chain. As yet, its antigen is unknown. The data stem from a study of response to subunit inactivated influenza vaccine. Germline V lookup: CDR1 LGHDT, CDR2 YNNKEL (reference sequence). V lost 1 base and J lost 14, with 12 bases in between. This CDR3 spans 13 amino acids. Each CDR3 protein is one row after TCRdb ran MiXCR on the RT-PCR reads. The sample consists of 650,000 to 800,000 distinct CDR3 sequences, roughly 20% of them appearing once. The study's findings and limits: Authors suggested each seasonal influenza vaccination recruits few new T cells.

Sequenced here: PBMCs from blood, sampled around 5 days after vaccination. This clonotype originated in a man aged 45-60 years who received an inactivated influenza vaccine. The rearrangement links TRBV3-1 to TRBJ1-6; D unclear. The DNA for the CDR3 is TGTGCCAGCAGCCAAGGCAGCCTAAGTACCCTCCACTTT. It yields the protein CASSQGSLSTLHF.